This passage covers 25 T cell receptor beta chains from one sample sequenced in a study of PD-1 blockade in classical Hodgkin lymphoma. Sequenced by immunoSEQ multiplex PCR; TCRdb stores in-frame clones only, minus some. The table records roughly 50,000 clones, around 80% of them present only once. Every patient was affected by relapse after autologous stem cell transplantation, while exposure to brentuximab vedotin was not uniform. Material: peripheral blood mononuclear cells (PBMCs), obtained before the second cycle of nivolumab. These receptors all stem from a human donor with classical Hodgkin lymphoma.

The CDR3 sequence: CASSRPTSLVDTQYF. The CDR3 nucleotides read TGTGCCAGCAGTCGACCGACTAGCTTGGTTGATACGCAGTATTTT. The chain employs TRBV7-2 and TRBJ2-3; 7 bases are a match to TRBD2. Germline lookup yields CDR1 SGHTA and CDR2 FQGNSA. Unmatched junction bases numbered 12, after V lost 6 bases and J lost 6 bases. The CDR3 length is 15 residues.

This chain uses TRBV5-1 with TRBJ2-1, with D perhaps assigned TRBD1 or TRBD2 (6 bases each). From germline, CDR1 is SGHRS and CDR2 YFSETQ. V gave up 2 bases and J gave up 5 bases, with 17 bases separating them. The CDR3 is 16 amino acids. The CDR3 nucleotides are TGCGCCAGCAGCTTCAGAGTTGGAGGGGGTAACAATGAGCAGTTCTTC. It yields the protein CASSFRVGGGNNEQFF.

V and J are TRBV6-5 and TRBJ1-1; D call uncertain. V was trimmed by 2 bases and J by 0 bases, leaving 10 bases between them. There are 15 residues in the CDR3. Germline CDR1 is MNHEY and CDR2 is SVGAGI. The CDR3 coding sequence is TGTGCCAGCAGTTACCATGGCAACATGAACACTGAAGCTTTCTTT. The encoded protein is CASSYHGNMNTEAFF.

This sequence joins TRBV19 and TRBJ2-2; possible D gene TRBD1, 5 bases. Per the germline V gene, CDR1 is LNHDA and CDR2 is SQIVND (reference sequence). V was cut by 1 base and J by 6 bases, with 9 bases left in between. The CDR3 runs to 14 residues. The CDR3 bases are TGTGCCAGTAGTATAGTCAAGGGGTCCGGGGAGCTGTTTTTT. Protein: CASSIVKGSGELFF. Full variable domain (outside the CDR3, taken from reference TRBV19 and TRBJ2-2): DGGITQSPKYLFRKEGQNVTLSCEQNLNHDAMYWYRQDPGQGLRLIYYSQIVNDFQKGDIAEGYSVSREKKESFPLTVTSAQKNPTAFYLCASSIVKGSGELFFGEGSRLTVL.

Comment on this clone: This sequence may be a read error, since a much larger clone differs from it by one base. This chain links TRBV2 with TRBJ2-7; the D is unclear. Germline loops: CDR1 SNHLY, CDR2 FYNNEI. Trimming cost V 5 bases and J 0 bases, with 2 bases left between them. This CDR3 comprises 11 residues. The CDR3 bases are TGTGCCAGCAGTCCCTCCTACGAGCAGTACTTC. It yields the protein CASSPSYEQYF.

V is TRBV7-9 and J is TRBJ2-7, with 7 bases lining up with TRBD1. The CDR3 has 14 amino acids. The J segment lost 6 bases and the V segment lost 4 bases, leaving 9 bases of the junction unmatched. CDR1 is SEHNR and CDR2 is FQNEAQ in the germline V gene (reference sequence). The CDR3 loop reads CASSSRDRESEQYF. The DNA of the CDR3 is TGTGCCAGCAGCTCCCGTGACAGGGAGAGCGAGCAGTACTTC. Based on the CDR3 plus reference TRBV7-9 and TRBJ2-7, the full variable domain is DTGVSQNPRHKITKRGQNVTFRCDPISEHNRLYWYRQTLGQGPEFLTYFQNEAQLEKSRLLSDRFSAERPKGSFSTLEIQRTEQGDSAMYLCASSSRDRESEQYFGPGTRLTVT.

This rearrangement joins TRBV10-3 to TRBJ2-1; TRBD2 matches 8 bases. Germline CDR1 ENHRY, CDR2 SYGVKD. The V gene end was trimmed by 6 bases and the J gene end by 6 bases; junction bases not matched to a gene: 4. The CDR3 is 13 amino acids. CDR3 amino acids: CAISGGAFNEQFF. Written as DNA, the CDR3 is TGTGCCATCAGCGGGGGGGCCTTCAATGAGCAGTTCTTC.

On this clone: The sample has other DNA sequences that encode this CDR3 too. The rearrangement links TRBV5-4 to TRBJ2-5; 8 bases align to TRBD2. The germline CDR1 and CDR2 sequences are SGHNT and YYREEE (reference sequence). The CDR3 length is 17 residues. Trimming at V came to 0 bases and at J to 0 bases, leaving 7 bases not matched to a gene. The CDR3 here is CASSLVGGGLYQETQYF. In nucleotides, the CDR3 is TGTGCCAGCAGCTTGGTTGGCGGGGGGCTCTACCAAGAGACCCAGTACTTC.

The chain uses TRBV13 and TRBJ2-7; 8 positions match TRBD2. The CDR3 runs 15 residues. Germline CDR1 is PRHDT and CDR2 is FYEKMQ (reference sequence). V was pared by 5 bases and J by 3 bases, with 9 bases of the junction left unmatched. Written as DNA, the CDR3 is TGTGCCAGCAGCCCCCCAGGAAGCGGGAGCTACGAGCAGTACTTC. Protein product: CASSPPGSGSYEQYF.

J is TRBJ2-3 and V is TRBV18; TRBD2 matches 10 bases. CDR1 is KGHSH, CDR2 LQKENI, per germline. After removal of 3 bases from V and 1 base from J, the junction contained 1 base not matched to a gene. The CDR3 is 15 residues long. The CDR3 spells CASSPGTSGTDTQYF. The DNA for the CDR3 is TGTGCCAGCTCACCCGGGACTAGCGGCACAGATACGCAGTATTTT.

This sequence joins TRBV7-8 and TRBJ2-1, with D uncertain. With 1 base removed from V and 7 bases from J, the gap between germline ends came to 2 bases. This CDR3 is 11 amino acids long. Germline lookup yields CDR1 SGHVS and CDR2 FQNEAQ. The CDR3 is CASSLGNEQFF. For the CDR3, the DNA is TGTGCCAGCAGCTTAGGAAATGAGCAGTTCTTC.

J is TRBJ2-2 and V is TRBV6-5; D might be TRBD1 or TRBD2, each matching 5 bases. The CDR3 runs to 15 residues. V shed 6 bases and J shed 3 bases, with 14 bases lying between them. From germline, CDR1 is MNHEY and CDR2 SVGAGI. The CDR3, as DNA: TGTGCCAGCAGACCCTACATGGGGGACACCGGGGAGCTGTTTTTT. This encodes CASRPYMGDTGELFF.

This rearrangement joins TRBV21-1 to TRBJ2-1; TRBD2 was called by the table and not checked on the DNA. TRBV21-1 is assigned pseudogene status. This CDR3 spans 17 amino acids. CDR3 loop: CASSRRAAGGAYNEQFF. CDR3 sequence (DNA): TGTGCCAGCAGCAGACGAGCGGCGGGAGGCGCCTACAATGAGCAGTTCTTC.

The rearrangement links TRBV4-3 to TRBJ1-5, with D possibly TRBD1 on 5 matching bases. V lost 0 bases and J 12 bases, leaving 24 bases between the germline ends. CDR1 is LGHNA, CDR2 YSLEER, per germline. This CDR3 spans 17 amino acids. CDR3 sequence reads: CASSQEARGEQSWIQHF. In nucleotides, the CDR3 is TGCGCCAGCAGCCAAGAGGCTCGGGGGGAACAATCTTGGATCCAGCATTTT.

V usage is TRBV6-1 and J usage is TRBJ2-3, with 11 bases aligning to TRBD2. V shed 8 bases, J shed 6 bases, and the junction held 10 bases outside the gene matches. Germline CDR1 MNHNS, CDR2 SASEGT. This CDR3 has 15 amino acids. The CDR3 region is CASSSIAGGPDTQYF. CDR3 in DNA: TGTGCCAGCTCTTCTATAGCGGGAGGGCCGGATACGCAGTATTTT.

V gene TRBV5-4 combines with J gene TRBJ2-7, with TRBD2 matching 10 bases. The length of the CDR3 is 15 residues. V shed 5 bases, J shed 5 bases, and the junction held 10 bases outside the gene matches. Germline V gives CDR1 SGHNT, CDR2 YYREEE (reference sequence). CDR3 DNA sequence: TGTGCCAGCAGTCCTACAGGGACTAGCGTGAACGAGCAGTACTTC. As protein: CASSPTGTSVNEQYF.

The genes are TRBV5-5 and TRBJ2-3; D ambiguous. The germline V gene has CDR1 SGHKS and CDR2 YYEKEE (reference sequence). The length of the CDR3 is 12 residues. Deletions cut 2 bases from V and 2 bases from J, with 3 bases between. CDR3 loop: CASSFATDTQYF. The CDR3 DNA reads as TGTGCCAGCAGCTTCGCCACAGATACGCAGTATTTT. Full variable domain (remainder filled in from reference TRBV5-5 and TRBJ2-3): DAGVTQSPTHLIKTRGQQVTLRCSPISGHKSVSWYQQVLGQGPQFIFQYYEKEERGRGNFPDRFSARQFPNYSSELNVNALLLGDSALYLCASSFATDTQYFGPGTRLTVL.

This chain uses TRBV27 with TRBJ2-1; possible D gene TRBD1, 5 bases. Looked up from germline, CDR1 is MNHEY and CDR2 is SMNVEV (reference sequence). Deletions cut 8 bases from V and 2 bases from J, with 13 bases between. The CDR3 spans 14 residues. The DNA of the CDR3 is TGTGCCAGCGGGGCCCGTGGGACCTACAATGAGCAGTTCTTC. Protein product: CASGARGTYNEQFF.

This chain connects TRBV19 to TRBJ2-6; D remains ambiguous. The germline CDR1 and CDR2 sequences are LNHDA and SQIVND (reference sequence). The ends were cut back, 2 bases at V and 0 bases at J, with 11 bases in the middle. The CDR3 consists of 17 residues. The CDR3 spells CASSIKGMISGANVLTF. The CDR3 DNA follows: TGTGCCAGTAGTATAAAGGGCATGATCTCTGGGGCCAACGTCCTGACTTTC.

This clone was counted a single time. The V call is TRBV6-1, the J call TRBJ2-1, with 14 nucleotides matching TRBD2. Germline V gene lookup returns CDR1 MNHNS and CDR2 SASEGT. The junction had 7 bases not matched to a gene; V was cut back by 6 bases and J by 12 bases. The CDR3 has 14 residues. CDR3 amino acids: CASRRLAGGLGQFF. In nucleotides, the CDR3 is TGTGCCAGCAGACGACTAGCGGGAGGGCTCGGGCAGTTCTTC.

Here the CDR3 reads CASSLGGGSGNTIYF. The CDR3 DNA follows: TGTGCCAGCAGCTTAGGTGGCGGCTCTGGAAACACCATATATTTT. The chain carries TRBV7-9 and TRBJ1-3; D remains unclear. The CDR3 consists of 15 residues. Germline CDR1 is SEHNR and CDR2 is FQNEAQ (reference sequence). Between the trimmed V and J ends, which lost 1 base and 0 bases, there was a span of 7 bases.

The V call is TRBV7-2, the J call TRBJ2-2; D perhaps matches TRBD2 (5 bases). Germline CDR1 is SGHTA and CDR2 is FQGNSA. The CDR3 contains 15 residues. V lost 3 bases to trimming and J lost 0 bases, with 8 bases between them. This CDR3 reads CASSFSGTNTGELFF. In nucleotides, the CDR3 is TGTGCCAGCAGCTTTTCCGGGACGAACACCGGGGAGCTGTTTTTT.

This chain links TRBV5-1 with TRBJ2-3; possible D gene TRBD2, 5 bases. The germline V gene has CDR1 SGHRS and CDR2 YFSETQ. The CDR3 runs 14 residues. The V and J ends lost 0 bases and 4 bases respectively, with 9 bases between them. This CDR3 reads CASSLDAGADTQYF. DNA of the CDR3: TGCGCCAGCAGCTTGGATGCGGGCGCAGATACGCAGTATTTT.

V usage is TRBV10-3 and J usage is TRBJ2-2; 12 bases are a match to TRBD2. The CDR3 extends over 19 amino acids. With 3 bases clipped from V and 0 bases from J, the junction kept 8 bases outside the gene matches. Germline CDR1 is ENHRY and CDR2 is SYGVKD. This CDR3 is CAISDPTSGGTPNTGELFF. In DNA, the CDR3 is TGTGCCATCAGTGACCCGACTAGCGGGGGTACCCCGAACACCGGGGAGCTGTTTTTT.

The gene calls are TRBV5-6 and TRBJ1-1, with a weak D call TRBD1 (5 bases). This CDR3 is built from 12 residues. CDR1 and CDR2 from the germline V gene are SGHDT and YYEEEE. Trimming left V 4 bases short and J 7 bases short, with 11 bases between. The CDR3 is CASSVAQGEAFF. For the CDR3, the DNA is TGTGCCAGCAGCGTGGCTCAGGGTGAAGCTTTCTTT.